This entry lists 23 T cell receptor beta chains sequenced from one sample in a study of blood T cell repertoires in COVID-19. Profiling relied on immunoSEQ multiplex PCR, and the TCRdb table lists in-frame clones only, not all of them. Among about 43,000 clones listed, roughly 83% were seen once. Sequencing was carried out using peripheral blood. The receptors shown here come from a woman aged 55-70 years with acute or convalescent COVID-19.

V is TRBV5-5 and J is TRBJ1-2, with 7 nucleotides matching TRBD1. With 4 bases clipped from V and 4 bases from J, the junction kept 7 bases outside the gene matches. The CDR3 loop spans 14 amino acids. CDR1 SGHKS and CDR2 YYEKEE come from the germline V gene (reference sequence). CDR3 amino acids: CASSPETGTYGYTF. As DNA, the CDR3 is TGTGCCAGCAGCCCGGAGACAGGGACCTATGGCTACACCTTC.

The V gene is TRBV19, the J gene TRBJ1-4, with TRBD1 identical over 7 bases. V shed 7 bases and J 0 bases; nucleotides not matched to a gene: 8. Germline-derived CDR1 and CDR2 are LNHDA and SQIVND (reference sequence). This CDR3 is built from 16 residues. The CDR3 nucleotides are TGTGCCAGTACCCCCCGACAGGGAGCAACTAATGAAAAACTGTTTTTT. Translating it yields CASTPRQGATNEKLFF.

The chain employs TRBV27 and TRBJ1-5; 7 nucleotides line up with TRBD1. The germline CDR1 and CDR2 sequences are MNHEY and SMNVEV (reference sequence). The V gene end was trimmed by 4 bases and the J gene end by 1 base; junction bases not matched to a gene: 1. The CDR3 is 14 residues long. In DNA form, the CDR3 reads TGTGCCAGCAGTTCACAGGGGAGCAATCAGCCCCAGCATTTT. Translation gives CASSSQGSNQPQHF.

Only a few counts were recorded for this clone. This chain connects TRBV19 to TRBJ1-5, with D tentatively TRBD1 (6 bases). The V end was cut by 7 bases, the J end by 0 bases, with 25 bases between. This CDR3 contains 19 residues. The germline CDR1 and CDR2 sequences are LNHDA and SQIVND (reference sequence). The CDR3 DNA reads as TGTGCCAGTACCGGACTCACAGGGAGGGGGGGGTATAGCAATCAGCCCCAGCATTTT. Protein: CASTGLTGRGGYSNQPQHF.

This chain links TRBV3-1 (or the pseudogene TRBV3-2) with TRBJ2-1; 8 nucleotides line up with TRBD2. Germline CDR1 reads LGHDT; CDR2 reads YNNKEL (reference sequence). The CDR3 loop spans 17 amino acids. V gave up 2 bases and J gave up 7 bases; unmatched junction bases: 13. The CDR3 is CASSQFKSGGIGNEQFF. CDR3 bases: TGTGCCAGCAGCCAATTCAAAAGCGGGGGAATTGGAAATGAGCAGTTCTTC.

This chain uses TRBV2 with TRBJ1-2; 8 bases align to TRBD1. After removal of 6 bases from V and 1 base from J, the junction contained 19 bases not matched to a gene. CDR3 length: 19 residues. Germline lookup yields CDR1 SNHLY and CDR2 FYNNEI. CDR3 DNA sequence: TGTGCCAGCAGGCCTTCGGACAGGGCGATACTGAAGAATAACTATGGCTACACCTTC. As protein: CASRPSDRAILKNNYGYTF.

In its sample, this clone was seen a few times. J is TRBJ1-6 and V is TRBV7-8; perhaps TRBD1 as D (5 bases). V was shortened by 1 base and J by 8 bases, with 18 bases between the two germline ends. The germline V gene has CDR1 SGHVS and CDR2 FQNEAQ. This CDR3 spans 17 amino acids. The CDR3 protein is CASSLGSFQGGDSPLHF. The DNA of the CDR3 is TGTGCCAGCAGCTTAGGGTCATTCCAGGGAGGGGATTCACCCCTCCACTTT.

The chain uses TRBV7-6 and TRBJ2-2; 8 bases agree with TRBD1. V shed 4 bases and J 1 base; nucleotides not matched to a gene: 8. In germline, CDR1 is SGHVS, CDR2 FNYEAQ. The CDR3 totals 17 residues. Here the CDR3 DNA reads TGTGCCAGCAGCTCGTCAGGGGGCACGATGAACACCGGGGAGCTGTTTTTT. Amino acids: CASSSSGGTMNTGELFF.

This clone has more than one count but fewer than ten. The chain uses TRBV3-1 (or the pseudogene TRBV3-2) and TRBJ2-7, with D perhaps TRBD1 (6 bases). The ends were cut back, 3 bases at V and 1 base at J, with 10 bases in the middle. The CDR3 totals 14 residues. Germline V gene lookup returns CDR1 LGHDT and CDR2 YNNKEL (reference sequence). The CDR3 loop reads CASSQATGSYEQYF. The CDR3 nucleotides are TGTGCCAGCAGCCAGGCGACAGGATCCTACGAGCAGTACTTC.

For this clone: Other DNA sequences of this sample code for an identical CDR3. This chain links TRBV30 with TRBJ1-1; tentatively, D is TRBD1 (6 bases). Per germline, CDR1 GTSNPN and CDR2 SVGIG (reference sequence). The V gene lost 3 bases and the J gene lost 1 base, with 9 bases spanning the gap. The CDR3 is 13 amino acids. The CDR3 coding sequence is TGTGCCTGGAGGCGGACAGCGAACACTGAAGCTTTCTTT. Translated, it gives CAWRRTANTEAFF.

This sequence joins TRBV18 and TRBJ2-7, with 11 bases identical to TRBD1. Germline V lookup: CDR1 KGHSH, CDR2 LQKENI. Unmatched junction bases numbered 6, after V lost 3 bases and J lost 5 bases. This CDR3 region has 15 residues. CDR3 sequence reads: CASSPSRTGGNEQYF. The CDR3 nucleotides are TGTGCCAGCTCACCCTCCCGGACAGGGGGCAACGAGCAGTACTTC.

The genes are TRBV6-6 and TRBJ2-5, with 9 bases fitting TRBD1. There are 14 residues in the CDR3. Germline V gene lookup returns CDR1 MNHNY and CDR2 SVGAGI (reference sequence). Trimming took 6 bases from V and 2 from J; bases not matched to a gene: 4. The CDR3 DNA is TGTGCCAGCAGGGCGGGACAGGGACAAGAGACCCAGTACTTC. This gives the protein CASRAGQGQETQYF.

The CDR3 DNA sequence: TGTGCCAGTAGTCCCCGACAGGGCCGAGGGTATGGCTACACCTTC. Protein: CASSPRQGRGYGYTF. This chain links TRBV19 with TRBJ1-2; 7 bases are a match to TRBD1. The ends lost 5 bases at V and 5 bases at J; junction bases unmatched: 11. This CDR3 spans 15 amino acids. CDR1 is LNHDA, CDR2 SQIVND, per germline (reference sequence).

The chain joins TRBV28 to TRBJ2-5; 8 nucleotides align to TRBD1. CDR1 and CDR2 from the germline V gene are MDHEN and SYDVKM. The CDR3 is 15 residues long. The V gene end was trimmed by 4 bases and the J gene end by 5 bases; junction bases not matched to a gene: 9. The CDR3 region has the DNA TGTGCCAGCAGTTGGAAGCAGGGGGCCGGGGAGACCCAGTACTTC. Amino acid sequence: CASSWKQGAGETQYF.

The gene calls are TRBV18 and TRBJ2-2; 11 bases map to TRBD2. Germline-derived CDR1 and CDR2 are KGHSH and LQKENI. The V gene end was trimmed by 0 bases and the J gene end by 1 base; junction bases not matched to a gene: 1. This CDR3 is built from 17 residues. CDR3 in amino acids: CASSPPTSGVNTGELFF. As DNA, the CDR3 is TGTGCCAGCTCACCACCGACTAGCGGGGTGAACACCGGGGAGCTGTTTTTT.

V and J are TRBV6-6 and TRBJ1-4; D is ambiguous. The CDR3 runs 14 residues. In germline, CDR1 is MNHNY, CDR2 SVGAGI (reference sequence). V was clipped by 2 bases and J by 4 bases, with 8 bases between them. CDR3 DNA sequence: TGTGCCAGCAGTTACCCGGAGGATAATGAAAAACTGTTTTTT. Protein: CASSYPEDNEKLFF.

V is TRBV7-9 and J is TRBJ1-3; 8 bases fit TRBD1. This CDR3 has 15 residues. Germline CDR1 and CDR2: SEHNR and FQNEAQ (reference sequence). Trimming removed 5 bases from V and 5 bases from J; junction bases left unmatched: 8. In nucleotides, the CDR3 is TGTGCCAGCAGCCCTCAGGGGGCGCAAAGAAACACCATATATTTT. Residues: CASSPQGAQRNTIYF.

This rearrangement joins TRBV7-9 to TRBJ1-5, with 10 nucleotides matching TRBD1. Germline values: CDR1 SEHNR, CDR2 FQNEAQ (reference sequence). The CDR3 is made up of 16 amino acids. The ends lost 2 bases at V and 4 bases at J; junction bases unmatched: 5. Here the CDR3 reads CASSLQGTGENQPQHF. The CDR3 bases are TGTGCCAGCAGCTTACAGGGGACAGGGGAAAATCAGCCCCAGCATTTT.

The J gene is TRBJ1-1, the V gene TRBV5-4; D ambiguous. This CDR3 region has 15 residues. Per germline, CDR1 SGHNT and CDR2 YYREEE (reference sequence). V was trimmed by 4 bases and J by 0 bases, leaving 13 bases between them. The CDR3 DNA reads as TGTGCCAGCAGCACATCACAGAAAATGAACACTGAAGCTTTCTTT. Translation: CASSTSQKMNTEAFF.

V is TRBV28 and J is TRBJ1-2, with 7 bases fitting TRBD1. The CDR3 covers 15 residues. V lost 8 bases, J lost 4 bases, and 13 bases stayed unmatched. Looked up from germline, CDR1 is MDHEN and CDR2 is SYDVKM. CDR3 sequence reads: CASSSGTAASYGYTF. CDR3 sequence (DNA): TGTGCCAGCTCGTCTGGGACAGCCGCTAGCTATGGCTACACCTTC.

J is TRBJ2-1 and V is TRBV9, with 10 nucleotides matching TRBD1. The length of the CDR3 is 14 residues. With V trimmed by 4 bases and J by 9 bases, 7 bases remained unmatched. Germline V gene lookup returns CDR1 SGDLS and CDR2 YYNGEE. CDR3 coding DNA: TGTGCCAGCAGCCCCAGACAGGGGGCAAGTGAGCAGTTCTTC. Protein: CASSPRQGASEQFF.

V usage is TRBV7-9 and J usage is TRBJ2-7; 7 bases align to TRBD1. CDR1 and CDR2 from the germline V gene are SEHNR and FQNEAQ (reference sequence). This CDR3 comprises 17 residues. Losses at the gene ends were 0 bases for V and 4 bases for J; bases not matched to a gene: 12. CDR3 nucleotide sequence: TGTGCCAGCAGCTTAGCAACCCCAGGGGGAACGGGATACGAGCAGTACTTC. It translates to CASSLATPGGTGYEQYF.

This clone was observed a handful of times. This chain uses TRBV4-1 with TRBJ1-1; D ambiguous. Trimming stripped 1 base from V and 0 bases from J, with 6 bases between. Germline loops: CDR1 MGHRA, CDR2 YSYEKL. CDR3 length: 14 residues. CDR3 DNA sequence: TGCGCCAGCAGCCAAGGAGAGGTGAACACTGAAGCTTTCTTT. Encoded protein: CASSQGEVNTEAFF.